This T cell receptor beta chain originates from a study of a mutant IDH1 vaccine in newly diagnosed glioma. Germline CDR1 SGHDT, CDR2 YYEEEE. The V gene lost 2 bases and the J gene lost 7 bases, with 13 bases spanning the gap. This CDR3 contains 13 residues. As concerns this clone: What it binds is unknown.

This sample's time point: week 11, during vaccination. Doses of 300 ug of mutant IDH1 20-mer peptide were given with topical imiquimod. Study findings and constraints: Immune responses arising from the vaccine appeared in more than 80% of patients.

Assay used: immunoSEQ multiplex PCR; TCRdb lists only in-frame clones, some missing. Found here are some 64,000 clones, 84% of them singletons; the top ten hold approximately 10%. This chain connects TRBV5-6 to TRBJ2-7, with D tentatively TRBD1 or TRBD2 (5 bases each). The input for sequencing was PBMCs, taken from a glioma patient whose treatment included an IDH1 peptide vaccine. The source of this sequence is a woman in her fifties or sixties with glioma. The CDR3 DNA follows: TGTGCCAGCAGCTTCGACGGGGCTGGGGAGCAGTACTTC. Translated, it gives CASSFDGAGEQYF.